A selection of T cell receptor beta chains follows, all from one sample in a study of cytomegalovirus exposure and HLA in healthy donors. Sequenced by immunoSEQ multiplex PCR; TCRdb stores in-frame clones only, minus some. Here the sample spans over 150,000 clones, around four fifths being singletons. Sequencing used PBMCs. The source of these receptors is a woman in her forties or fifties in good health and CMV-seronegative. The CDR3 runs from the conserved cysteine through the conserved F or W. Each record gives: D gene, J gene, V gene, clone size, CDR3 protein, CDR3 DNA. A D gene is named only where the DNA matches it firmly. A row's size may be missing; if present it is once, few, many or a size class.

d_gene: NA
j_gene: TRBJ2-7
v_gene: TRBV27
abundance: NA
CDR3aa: CASSLGVGGEQYF
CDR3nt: TGTGCCAGCAGTTTAGGTGTCGGAGGGGAGCAGTACTTC

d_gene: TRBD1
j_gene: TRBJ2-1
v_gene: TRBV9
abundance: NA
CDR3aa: CASSAQGLRYNEQFF
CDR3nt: TGTGCCAGCAGCGCACAGGGGCTTAGATACAATGAGCAGTTCTTC

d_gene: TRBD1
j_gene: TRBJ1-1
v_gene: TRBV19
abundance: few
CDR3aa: CASSKMGTATMNTEAFF
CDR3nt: TGTGCCAGTAGTAAGATGGGGACAGCTACCATGAACACTGAAGCTTTCTTT

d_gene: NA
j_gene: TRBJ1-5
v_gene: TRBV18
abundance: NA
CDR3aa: CASSPSATQGFKPQHF
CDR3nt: TGTGCCAGCTCCCCCAGTGCCACTCAGGGGTTCAAGCCCCAGCATTTT

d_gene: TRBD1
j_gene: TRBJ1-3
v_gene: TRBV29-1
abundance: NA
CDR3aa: CSVVTPTGEAGNTIYF
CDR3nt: TGCAGCGTTGTAACCCCGACAGGGGAGGCCGGAAACACCATATATTTT

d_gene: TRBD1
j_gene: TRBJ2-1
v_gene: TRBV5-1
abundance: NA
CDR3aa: CASSLPGTGVYNEQFF
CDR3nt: TGCGCCAGCAGCCTCCCTGGGACAGGGGTTTACAATGAGCAGTTCTTC

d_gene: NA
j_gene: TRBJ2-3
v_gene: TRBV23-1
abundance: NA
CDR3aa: CASSQSMSCCRKSKDTQYF
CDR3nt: TGCGCCAGCAGTCAATCGATGTCTTGTTGTAGAAAATCCAAAGATACGCAGTATTTT

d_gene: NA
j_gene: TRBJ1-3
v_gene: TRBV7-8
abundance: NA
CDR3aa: CASSLALVNTIYF
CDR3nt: TGTGCCAGCAGCTTAGCCCTCGTAAACACCATATATTTT

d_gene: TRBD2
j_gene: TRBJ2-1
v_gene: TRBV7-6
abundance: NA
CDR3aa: CASSNPPPLAGSYNEQFF
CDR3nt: TGTGCCAGCAGTAACCCTCCCCCCCTAGCGGGGTCCTACAATGAGCAGTTCTTC

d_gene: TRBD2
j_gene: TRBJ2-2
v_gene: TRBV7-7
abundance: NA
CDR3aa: CASSLLLAGSNTGELFF
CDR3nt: TGTGCTAGCAGCTTACTACTAGCGGGATCGAACACCGGGGAGCTGTTTTTT

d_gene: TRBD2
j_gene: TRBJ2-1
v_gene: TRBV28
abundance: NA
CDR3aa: CASSPPSGRGYNEQFF
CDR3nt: TGTGCCAGCAGTCCCCCGTCCGGGAGGGGTTACAATGAGCAGTTCTTC

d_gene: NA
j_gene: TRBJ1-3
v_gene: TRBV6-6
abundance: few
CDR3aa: CASFLSSGNTIYF
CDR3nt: TGTGCCAGCTTCCTAAGCTCTGGAAACACCATATATTTT

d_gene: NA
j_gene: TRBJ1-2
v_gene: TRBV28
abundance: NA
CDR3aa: CASSEGGSNYGYTF
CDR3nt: TGTGCCAGCAGCGAGGGTGGATCCAACTATGGCTACACCTTC

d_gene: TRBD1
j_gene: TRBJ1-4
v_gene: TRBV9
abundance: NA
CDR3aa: CASSGTGGEKLFF
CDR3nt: TGTGCCAGCAGCGGGACAGGGGGGGAAAAACTGTTTTTT

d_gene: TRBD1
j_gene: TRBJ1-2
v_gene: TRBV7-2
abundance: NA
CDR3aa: CASSLGTGYYGYTF
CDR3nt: TGTGCCAGCAGCTTGGGGACAGGCTACTATGGCTACACCTTC

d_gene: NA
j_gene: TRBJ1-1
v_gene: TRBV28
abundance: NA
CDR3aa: CASSFSPSEAFF
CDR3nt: TGTGCCAGCAGTTTCTCCCCTAGCGAAGCTTTCTTT

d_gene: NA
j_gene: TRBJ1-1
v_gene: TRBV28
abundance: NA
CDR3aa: CASSLWNRVGRSEAFF
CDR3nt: TGTGCCAGCAGTTTATGGAACCGGGTTGGCCGGAGTGAAGCTTTCTTT

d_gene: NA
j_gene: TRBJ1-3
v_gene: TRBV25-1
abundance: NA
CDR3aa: CASSDPGSGNTIYF
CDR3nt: TGTGCCAGCAGTGACCCGGGATCTGGAAACACCATATATTTT

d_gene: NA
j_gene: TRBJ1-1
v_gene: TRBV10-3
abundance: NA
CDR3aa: CATITGQGSGGTEAFF
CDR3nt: TGTGCCACCATTACGGGTCAGGGTTCGGGTGGGACTGAAGCTTTCTTT

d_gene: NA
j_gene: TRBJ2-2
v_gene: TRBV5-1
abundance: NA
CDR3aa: CASSGGFNTGELFF
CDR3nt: TGCGCCAGCTCGGGCGGGTTCAACACCGGGGAGCTGTTTTTT

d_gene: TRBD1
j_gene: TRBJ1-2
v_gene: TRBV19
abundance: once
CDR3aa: CVMGDSNYGYTF
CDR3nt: TGTGTCATGGGGGACAGTAACTATGGCTACACCTTC

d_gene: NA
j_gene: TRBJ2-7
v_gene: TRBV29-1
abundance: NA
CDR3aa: CSVAQGPYEQYF
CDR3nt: TGCAGCGTTGCGCAGGGGCCCTACGAGCAGTACTTC

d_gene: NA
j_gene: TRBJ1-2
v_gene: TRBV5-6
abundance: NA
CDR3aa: CASSPGGTFFTF
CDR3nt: TGTGCCAGCAGCCCGGGGGGGACCTTCTTCACCTTC

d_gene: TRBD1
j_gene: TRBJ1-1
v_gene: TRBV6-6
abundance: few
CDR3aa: CASSYLGQGTEAFF
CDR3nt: TGTGCCAGCAGTTACCTTGGACAGGGCACTGAAGCTTTCTTT

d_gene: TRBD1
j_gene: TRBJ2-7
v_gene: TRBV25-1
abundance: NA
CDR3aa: CASSDRDRGLYDEQYF
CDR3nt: TGTGCCAGCAGTGACCGGGACAGGGGCCTTTACGACGAGCAGTACTTC

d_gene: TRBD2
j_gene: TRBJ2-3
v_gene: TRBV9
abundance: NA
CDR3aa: CASSVFSGRALDTQYF
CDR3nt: TGTGCCAGCAGCGTGTTCAGCGGGAGGGCTTTGGATACGCAGTATTTT

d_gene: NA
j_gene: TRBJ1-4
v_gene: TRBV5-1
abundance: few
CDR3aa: CASSHRDNEKLFF
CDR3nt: TGCGCCAGCAGCCACCGGGACAACGAAAAACTGTTTTTT

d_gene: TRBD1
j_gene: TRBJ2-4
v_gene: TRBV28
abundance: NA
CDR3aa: CASSLFARGHNIQYF
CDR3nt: TGTGCCAGCAGTTTATTCGCCAGGGGGCATAACATTCAGTACTTC

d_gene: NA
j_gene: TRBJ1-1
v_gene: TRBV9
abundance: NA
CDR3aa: CASSVVKSGEAFF
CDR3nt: TGTGCCAGCAGCGTAGTCAAGTCAGGTGAAGCTTTCTTT

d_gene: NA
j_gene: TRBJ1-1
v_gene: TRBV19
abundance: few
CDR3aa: CASSMVRYTEAFF
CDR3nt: TGTGCCAGTAGTATGGTCAGGTACACTGAAGCTTTCTTT

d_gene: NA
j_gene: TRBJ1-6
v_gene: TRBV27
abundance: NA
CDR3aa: CASSFLETGYNSPLHF
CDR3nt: TGTGCCAGCAGCTTCCTCGAGACGGGATATAATTCACCCCTCCACTTT

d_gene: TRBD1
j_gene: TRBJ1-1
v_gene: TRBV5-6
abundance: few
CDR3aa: CASSLPGQLPENTEAFF
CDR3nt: TGTGCCAGCAGCTTACCGGGACAGCTACCAGAGAACACTGAAGCTTTCTTT

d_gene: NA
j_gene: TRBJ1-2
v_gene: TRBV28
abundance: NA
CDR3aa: CASWSPGTGGLQTF
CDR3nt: TGTGCCAGTTGGAGTCCGGGGACGGGGGGCCTTCAGACCTTC

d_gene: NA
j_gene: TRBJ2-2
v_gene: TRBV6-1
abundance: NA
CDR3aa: CASSGRDGGGNTGELFF
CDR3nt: TGTGCCAGCAGTGGGAGAGATGGGGGAGGGAACACCGGGGAGCTGTTTTTT

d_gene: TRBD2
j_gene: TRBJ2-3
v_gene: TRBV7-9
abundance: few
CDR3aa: CASSLNLAGGLREYF
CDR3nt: TGTGCCAGCAGCTTAAACCTAGCGGGGGGTTTACGAGAGTATTTT

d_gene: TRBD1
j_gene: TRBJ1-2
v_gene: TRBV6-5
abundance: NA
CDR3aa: CASGHRGDYGYTF
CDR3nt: TGTGCCAGCGGGCACAGGGGAGACTATGGCTACACCTTC

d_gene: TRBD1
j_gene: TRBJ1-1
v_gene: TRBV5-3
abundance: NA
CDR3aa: CARTLNEGTGGKNTEAFF
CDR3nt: TGTGCCAGAACCCTAAACGAGGGGACAGGGGGGAAGAACACTGAAGCTTTCTTT

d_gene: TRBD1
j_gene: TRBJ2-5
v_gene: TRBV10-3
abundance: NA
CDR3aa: CAISVVRGREEQYF
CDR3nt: TGTGCCATCAGTGTTGTCAGGGGGCGGGAAGAGCAGTACTTC

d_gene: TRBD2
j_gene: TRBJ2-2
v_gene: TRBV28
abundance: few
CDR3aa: CASSRTSGEPGELFF
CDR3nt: TGTGCCAGCAGTCGTACTAGCGGGGAGCCCGGGGAGCTGTTTTTT

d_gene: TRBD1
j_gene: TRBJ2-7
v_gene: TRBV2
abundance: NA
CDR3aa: CASRDRGSEQYF
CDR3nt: TGTGCCAGTAGGGACAGGGGGAGCGAGCAGTACTTC

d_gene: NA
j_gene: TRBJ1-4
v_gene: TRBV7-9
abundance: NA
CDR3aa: CATQVVGTNEKLFF
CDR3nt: TGTGCCACACAGGTGGTGGGAACTAATGAAAAACTGTTTTTT

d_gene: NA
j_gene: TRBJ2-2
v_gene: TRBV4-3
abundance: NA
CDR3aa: CASSQELSTYSPGELFF
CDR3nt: TGCGCCAGCAGCCAAGAACTTTCGACCTACAGCCCCGGGGAGCTGTTTTTT